This TCR beta chain emerged from a study of regulatory T cells in long-lasting Graves disease. Study findings and constraints: TCR diversity was lower in persistent than newly diagnosed Graves' disease.

Time point noted: newly diagnosed GD, antithyroid drugs for less than 3 months. Construction of the TCR library relied on RNA isolated from PBMCs. Those enrolled as patients came out of an endocrinology department in Xi'an, China. V shed 5 bases, J shed 8 bases, and the junction held 16 bases outside the gene matches. The CDR3 spans 16 residues. Germline CDR1 and CDR2: KGHSH and LQKENI. Many counts were recorded for this clonotype. The antigen remains unidentified. Researchers made TCR beta libraries by using iRepertoire HTBI primers and running Arm-PCR on CDR3 regions. TCRdb reanalysed the multiplex PCR reads using MiXCR and keeps one entry per CDR3 protein. The data show around 500,000 distinct CDR3 sequences, roughly 14% seen once. These sequences were also reported in another study, on T cells in Graves' hyperthyroidism and ophthalmopathy. Per that paper: Uncontrolled infection, other autoimmune disease, pregnancy or lactation excluded patients.

This chain links TRBV18 with TRBJ1-2; 8 bases line up with TRBD1. The receptor was isolated from a man in his thirties or forties with Graves disease. Sequencing was performed on peripheral blood mononuclear cells (PBMCs), taken at new diagnosis, from a patient treated with antithyroid drugs. The CDR3 nucleotides are TGTGCCAGCTCAGTTACCTCAGGACAGGGCGGAGGAGGCTACACCTTC. Amino acids: CASSVTSGQGGGGYTF.